This T cell receptor (beta chain) was recorded in a study of T cell responses to AZD1222 COVID-19 vaccine. As for the study in general: Recipients boosted at about 4 weeks or about 12 weeks are pooled. Study-wide points: Nearly half of spike-specific TCRs reportedly target unmutated variant regions.

In regard to this clone: Its specificity is unknown.

The repertoire was sequenced with immunoSEQ multiplex PCR; TCRdb's copy has only in-frame clones and lacks some. The sample has approximately 140,000 clones; 88% are singletons. This material consisted of peripheral blood, taken on day 0 of AZD1222 vaccination. The TCR comes from an adult in good health.

The CDR3 region is CASSALTSGGATDTQYF. For the CDR3, the DNA is TGCGCCAGCAGCGCACTCACTAGCGGGGGGGCCACAGATACGCAGTATTTT. The chain carries TRBV5-1 and TRBJ2-3; the match to TRBD2 covers 13 bases. The CDR3 has 17 amino acids. Trimming removed 4 bases from V and 2 bases from J; junction bases left unmatched: 7. Germline values: CDR1 SGHRS, CDR2 YFSETQ. Using reference TRBV5-1 and TRBJ2-3 for the parts outside the CDR3, the full variable domain is KAGVTQTPRYLIKTRGQQVTLSCSPISGHRSVSWYQQTPGQGLQFLFEYFSETQRNKGNFPGRFSGRQFSNSRSEMNVSTLELGDSALYLCASSALTSGGATDTQYFGPGTRLTVL.